The clone carrying this T cell receptor (beta chain) was picked up one time. Authors' processing steps: Amplified reference gene primers provided the basis for estimating nucleated cell counts. Repertoires were generated with immunoSEQ multiplex PCR, while TCRdb's copy carries only in-frame clones and drops some. V, J and clone size reflect that table, while D and trimming were determined from the DNA. This table has 17,000 or so clones, about four fifths appearing once. The sample is drawn from a study of blood T cell repertoires in COVID-19. Whole-study context: The study drew acute and convalescent COVID-19 samples from the United States, Italy and Spain. T cells, B-cell-depleted T cells, or PBMCs provided the cDNA or gDNA that served as material.

CDR1 and CDR2 (germline): LGHNA, YNFKEQ. Deletions cut 0 bases from V and 7 bases from J, with 10 bases between. The length of the CDR3 is 14 residues. Material: peripheral blood. The receptor was derived from a man aged 40-55 years with active or convalescent COVID-19. The rearrangement uses TRBV4-2 and TRBJ1-5; no reliable D call. The CDR3 DNA reads as TGTGCCAGCAGCCAAGATCTGTTGAGCCAGCCCCAGCATTTT. This gives the protein CASSQDLLSQPQHF.